This TCR beta chain comes out of a study of yellow fever vaccine responses in identical twins. TCRdb re-derived calls from the RT-PCR reads in MiXCR, one entry per CDR3 protein. The data show more than 15,000 distinct CDR3 sequences, with about two thirds seen just once and more than 2% held by the top ten. General observations from the study: Twins' vaccine T cell response reportedly seemed partly convergent, partly personalized.

For this clonotype: Antigen unknown.

V lost 4 bases and J lost 5; bases outside the gene matches: 7. This CDR3 spans 15 amino acids. Germline assignment: CDR1 MGHRA and CDR2 YSYEKL. The TCR was taken from a woman between 18 and 30 years old who received the yellow fever vaccine. Material: T cells from blood (PBMCs), unsorted or a sorted subset (not recorded which), obtained before or after yellow fever vaccination (not recorded which). The chain carries TRBV4-1 and TRBJ2-1; 8 nucleotides align to TRBD2. CDR3 nucleotides: TGCGCCAGCAGCCCCCTCGGACTAGCCAACAATGAGCAGTTCTTC. Encoded protein: CASSPLGLANNEQFF.